The 32 T cell receptor beta chains presented below share a single source sample, sequenced in a study of T cell clonality in common variable immunodeficiency. The table came from immunoSEQ multiplex PCR; TCRdb's copy has only in-frame clones and leaves some out. Altogether about 74,000 clones were found in the sample, and no singletons occur. What was sequenced was peripheral blood mononuclear cells. Receptors originate from a person between 18 and 75 years old in good health.

In this sample, this clone turned up many times. The read terminates 3 residues ahead of where the CDR3 ends, so the germline J gene completes it. The V gene is TRBV29-1, the J gene TRBJ2-3; TRBD2 is a possible D gene (6 bases). Germline V CDR1 and CDR2: SQVTM, ANQGSEA. This CDR3 has 14 residues. Trimming left V 3 bases short and J 2 bases short, with 12 bases between. The DNA read from the CDR3 is TGCAGCGTTGAGCTCCCGGGGGTCACAGATACG. Translated: CSVELPGVTDT. The full CDR3 reads CSVELPGVTDTQYF.

This clone has ten or more counts. Read data end 3 residues before the CDR3 end; the end is taken from the germline J gene. The chain carries TRBV4-1 and TRBJ2-2; 8 positions match TRBD1. CDR3 length equals 17 residues. The trim removed 4 bases at V and 6 bases at J, leaving 13 bases unmatched. The germline V gene encodes CDR1 MGHRA and CDR2 YSYEKL. The CDR3 protein is CASSPSGAQGVPGELFF. The sequenced CDR3 bases are TGCGCCAGCAGCCCAAGCGGTGCACAGGGGGTCCCCGGGGAG.

This clone was detected ten times or more. The read comes to an end 3 residues before the CDR3 does, leaving the germline J gene to fill in the end. This chain joins TRBV19 and TRBJ2-7; no reliable D call. The CDR3 runs to 14 residues. Germline V CDR1 and CDR2: LNHDA, SQIVND (reference sequence). Deletions cut 1 base from V and 2 bases from J, with 9 bases between. The CDR3 reads CASSIGAAPYEQYF. The CDR3 bases that were read are TGTGCCAGTAGTATAGGCGCGGCACCCTACGAG.

This clone was seen many times. The read halts 3 residues ahead of the CDR3 end, with the missing end drawn from the germline J gene. The V and J genes are TRBV7-9 and TRBJ1-6; TRBD1 matches 8 bases. This CDR3 has 14 amino acids. The germline V gene has CDR1 SEHNR and CDR2 FQNEAQ (reference sequence). The trim removed 5 bases at V and 7 bases at J, leaving 4 bases unmatched. The CDR3: CASSIDRGNSPLHF. CDR3 bases read: TGTGCCAGCAGCATAGACAGGGGAAATTCACCC.

This clone was found many times. The CDR3 is cut off 3 residues early in the read; its end comes from the germline J gene. The V and J genes are TRBV7-3 and TRBJ1-1; TRBD1 is a possible D gene (5 bases). CDR3 length: 15 amino acids. Trimming cost V 2 bases and J 1 base, with 11 bases left between them. CDR1 is SGHTA and CDR2 is FQGTGA in the germline V gene. Partial CDR3 DNA: TGTGCCAGCAGCTTAGGGGCGAGGGGGAACACTGAA. This sequence encodes CASSLGARGNTE. The entire CDR3 reads CASSLGARGNTEAFF.

The table lists this clone with many counts. The read halts 3 residues ahead of the CDR3 end, with the missing end drawn from the germline J gene. The chain has TRBV28 and TRBJ2-3, with TRBD1 matching over 9 bases. The V segment lost 1 base and the J segment 4 bases; nucleotides outside the gene matches: 6. Germline CDR1 MDHEN, CDR2 SYDVKM. CDR3 length: 16 amino acids. CDR3 DNA (partial): TGTGCCAGCAGTTTATTACAGGGGGCGCATCCAGATACG. Amino acid sequence: CASSLLQGAHPDT. The whole CDR3 protein reads CASSLLQGAHPDTQYF.

This clone was seen at least ten times. The CDR3 end lies 3 residues beyond the end of the read and is filled in from the germline J gene. The V and J genes are TRBV7-3 and TRBJ2-3; 8 bases are shared with TRBD2. Trimming at V came to 5 bases and at J to 0 bases, leaving 4 bases not matched to a gene. The CDR3 consists of 15 residues. Per germline, CDR1 SGHTA and CDR2 FQGTGA. The CDR3 bases that were read are TGTGCCAGCAGCCCCGTAGCGGGGAGCACAGATACG. This translates into CASSPVAGSTDT. The complete CDR3 reads CASSPVAGSTDTQYF.

This clone was counted many times. The CDR3 end lies 3 residues beyond the end of the read and is filled in from the germline J gene. The rearrangement uses TRBV7-3 and TRBJ1-2; 9 nucleotides match TRBD1. The CDR3 spans 13 residues. Germline V lookup: CDR1 SGHTA, CDR2 FQGTGA. Losses at the gene ends were 6 bases for V and 6 bases for J; bases not matched to a gene: 5. The sequenced CDR3 bases are TGTGCCAGCAGTCGCGACAGGGGGGATGGC. Residues: CASSRDRGDG. The full-length CDR3 reads as CASSRDRGDGYTF.

This clone was seen at least ten times. The CDR3 DNA, read in part, is TGTGCCAGCAGTTTGGGACTAGCCGCCTACGAG. Protein product: CASSLGLAAYE. The entire CDR3 protein is CASSLGLAAYEQYF. This chain links TRBV28 with TRBJ2-7; 9 positions match TRBD2. The read ends 3 residues before the CDR3 terminus; that terminus is restored from the germline J gene. J gave up 2 bases and V 3 bases, and 2 bases lay outside the gene matches. Germline V CDR1 and CDR2: MDHEN, SYDVKM. This CDR3 contains 14 residues.

This clone was picked up many times. The CDR3 end falls 3 residues outside the read, so it is completed with the germline J gene. The chain couples TRBV20-1 to TRBJ2-7, with 11 bases aligning to TRBD2. This CDR3 has 14 residues. Germline V gene lookup returns CDR1 DFQATT and CDR2 SNEGSKA (reference sequence). Losses at the gene ends were 2 bases for V and 3 bases for J; bases not matched to a gene: 3. This CDR3 reads CSARLAGGSYEQYF. The sequenced CDR3 bases are TGCAGTGCTAGACTAGCGGGAGGTAGCTACGAG.

This clone was counted ten times or more. Sequencing ends 3 residues short of the CDR3 end; the germline J gene provides the rest. This sequence joins TRBV2 and TRBJ1-4; 10 bases match TRBD1. V lost 5 bases and J lost 5; bases outside the gene matches: 2. This CDR3 comprises 14 residues. In germline, CDR1 is SNHLY, CDR2 FYNNEI. CDR3 amino acids: CASSLDRGNEKLFF. CDR3 DNA (partial): TGTGCCAGCAGTCTGGACAGGGGGAATGAAAAA. Together with reference TRBV2 and TRBJ1-4, the CDR3 gives the full variable domain: EPEVTQTPSHQVTQMGQEVILRCVPISNHLYFYWYRQILGQKVEFLVSFYNNEISEKSEIFDDQFSVERPDGSNFTLKIRSTKLEDSAMYFCASSLDRGNEKLFFGSGTQLSVL.

This clone has ten or more counts. The read gets to within 3 residues of the CDR3 end, and the germline J gene fills in the rest. The genes are TRBV11-2 and TRBJ2-1, with D maybe TRBD1 (6 bases). The CDR3 spans 13 residues. Germline values: CDR1 SGHAT, CDR2 FQNNGV. The ends were cut back, 5 bases at V and 5 bases at J, with 10 bases in the middle. The covered CDR3 bases are TGTGCCAGCAGCCTAGGACAGAACAATGAG. It translates to CASSLGQNNE. The CDR3 as a whole reads CASSLGQNNEQFF.

The sample holds many counts of this clone. Read data end 3 residues before the CDR3 end; the end is taken from the germline J gene. V is TRBV12-3 or TRBV12-4 and J is TRBJ2-1; 8 bases match TRBD1. V shed 6 bases, J shed 2 bases, and the junction held 3 bases outside the gene matches. The CDR3 loop spans 14 amino acids. The CDR3 reads CASSPDRAYNEQFF. CDR3 DNA, as far as it was read: TGTGCCAGCAGCCCGGACAGGGCCTACAATGAG.

This clone was seen repeatedly, ten times or more. The sequenced CDR3 bases are TGTGCCAGCAGTCGGGGTGCCTATGGC. Amino acids: CASSRGAYG. The whole CDR3 is CASSRGAYGYTF. The rearrangement links TRBV12-3 or TRBV12-4 to TRBJ1-2; D is unclear. The read halts 3 residues ahead of the CDR3 end, with the missing end drawn from the germline J gene. This CDR3 contains 12 residues. The V end lost 5 bases, the J end lost 4 bases, and 8 bases lay between the germline ends.

This clone showed up many times. Read sequence stops 3 residues before the CDR3 end, and the germline J gene provides the missing end. The chain couples TRBV15 to TRBJ2-7, with unresolved D. Germline V gives CDR1 LNHNV, CDR2 YYDKDF (reference sequence). V was clipped by 5 bases and J by 2 bases, with 10 bases between them. This CDR3 is 13 amino acids long. CDR3 region: CATSVERTYEQYF. CDR3 DNA, as far as it was read: TGTGCCACCAGCGTAGAACGTACCTACGAG.

This clone was observed many times. The read falls 3 residues short of the CDR3 end, and the missing part is taken from the germline J gene. The J gene is TRBJ2-4, the V gene TRBV6-2 or TRBV6-3; 7 bases match TRBD1. From germline, CDR1 is MNHEY and CDR2 SVGEGT. The CDR3 is 12 residues long. The CDR3 loop is CASSSGTVNQYF. Partial CDR3 DNA: TGTGCCAGCAGCTCCGGGACAGTGAAT.

This clone was recorded many times. One end of the junction varies from germline; a read error may be responsible. The CDR3 end lies 3 residues beyond the end of the read and is filled in from the germline J gene. The gene calls are TRBV12-5 and TRBJ1-5, with D perhaps TRBD1 (5 bases). Germline lookup yields CDR1 LGHNT and CDR2 FRNRAP. CDR3 length: 13 residues. The CDR3 loop reads CASEGSITQPQHF. CDR3 DNA, as far as it was read: TGTGCGAGTGAGGGGAGTATCACTCAGCCC.

In this sample, this clone turned up a few times. A read error is possible here, since a much larger clone lies one base away. The CDR3 is cut off 3 residues early in the read; its end comes from the germline J gene. The rearrangement links TRBV5-1 to TRBJ2-3; D uncertain. V lost 4 bases and J 3 bases, leaving 9 bases between the germline ends. The germline CDR1 and CDR2 sequences are SGHRS and YFSETQ. The CDR3 covers 13 residues. CDR3 residues: CASSTRPTDTQYF. The sequenced CDR3 bases are TGCGCCAGCAGCACACGTCCGACAGATACG.

There are a few counts of this clone. The CDR3 end falls 3 residues outside the read, so it is completed with the germline J gene. The same CDR3 also results from other DNA sequences found in this sample. The rearrangement links TRBV7-9 to TRBJ2-7; TRBD1 is a possible D gene (7 bases). The CDR3 spans 15 residues. Trimming removed 5 bases at V and 5 bases at J, with 19 bases between. The germline V gene has CDR1 SEHNR and CDR2 FQNEAQ (reference sequence). This CDR3 reads CASSQGGTRLNEQYF. Incomplete CDR3 DNA: TGTGCCAGCAGCCAGGGGGGTACCAGACTCAACGAG.

This clone was seen repeatedly, ten times or more. The CDR3 is cut off 3 residues early in the read; its end comes from the germline J gene. This rearrangement joins TRBV15 to TRBJ1-4; D may be TRBD1 (6 bases). Germline lookup yields CDR1 LNHNV and CDR2 YYDKDF (reference sequence). This CDR3 contains 16 residues. V lost 3 bases and J lost 0, with 11 bases in between. CDR3 DNA, as far as it was read: TGTGCCACCAGCAGTGGACAGCTTGCAACTAATGAAAAA. Translating gives CATSSGQLATNEK. The whole CDR3 region reads CATSSGQLATNEKLFF.

This clone was seen repeatedly, ten times or more. Coverage ceases 3 residues before the CDR3 finishes, and the germline J gene fills in the end. The rearrangement links TRBV20-1 to TRBJ2-1, with TRBD2 identical over 13 bases. Trimming cost V 4 bases and J 0 bases; bases outside gene matches: 15. The CDR3 consists of 20 residues. Germline-derived CDR1 and CDR2 are DFQATT and SNEGSKA (reference sequence). CDR3: CSATFPPGLAGTYSYNEQFF. The CDR3 bases that were read are TGCAGTGCTACCTTTCCACCGGGACTAGCGGGAACGTACTCCTACAATGAG.

This clone was counted many times. The read falls 3 residues short of the CDR3 end, and the missing part is taken from the germline J gene. The chain has TRBV19 and TRBJ1-1, with TRBD1 as a possible D gene (5 bases). Trimming stripped 5 bases from V and 4 bases from J, with 11 bases between. This CDR3 comprises 13 residues. Germline CDR1 is LNHDA and CDR2 is SQIVND (reference sequence). CDR3 residues: CASSPRQITEAFF. The CDR3 DNA, read in part, is TGTGCCAGTAGTCCCCGACAGATCACTGAA.

This clone was seen repeatedly, ten times or more. A read error may produce the germline difference seen at one junction end. The observed sequence ends 3 residues before the CDR3 terminus, with the missing tail filled in from the germline J gene. This sequence joins TRBV4-2 and TRBJ2-2, with 7 bases matching TRBD2. In germline, CDR1 is LGHNA, CDR2 YNFKEQ. The CDR3 is 14 amino acids. The CDR3 bases that were read are TGCGCCAGCACCCGGACCGGGGGGACCGGGGAG. It is translated as CASTRTGGTGE. The full-length CDR3 reads as CASTRTGGTGELFF.

This clone appeared many times. The read terminates 3 residues ahead of where the CDR3 ends, so the germline J gene completes it. The chain joins TRBV20-1 to TRBJ2-7, with D possibly TRBD1 on 5 matching bases. The V gene's germline CDR1 is DFQATT and CDR2 SNEGSKA (reference sequence). Trimming took 4 bases from V and 4 from J, leaving 8 bases between them. The CDR3 extends over 11 amino acids. CDR3 bases read: TGCAGTGCTATCGACAGATACGAG. It encodes CSAIDRYE. From start to end, the CDR3 is CSAIDRYEQYF.

In this sample, this clone turned up many times. Read coverage stops 3 residues before the CDR3 terminus; the germline J gene supplies the remainder. The genes are TRBV9 and TRBJ2-7; tentatively, D is TRBD1 (5 bases). This CDR3 comprises 16 residues. Germline loops: CDR1 SGDLS, CDR2 YYNGEE. Trimming took 0 bases from V and 2 from J, leaving 15 bases between them. Incomplete CDR3 DNA: TGTGCCAGCAGCGTAGCATCGACAGCGAACCCCTACGAG. It translates to CASSVASTANPYE. The whole CDR3 region reads CASSVASTANPYEQYF. Combining the CDR3 with reference TRBV9 and TRBJ2-7 gives the whole variable domain DSGVTQTPKHLITATGQRVTLRCSPRSGDLSVYWYQQSLDQGLQFLIQYYNGEERAKGNILERFSAQQFPDLHSELNLSSLELGDSALYFCASSVASTANPYEQYFGPGTRLTVT.

This clone was observed many times. At one end, the junction sequence differs from germline, possibly due to a read error. The read halts 3 residues ahead of the CDR3 end, with the missing end drawn from the germline J gene. This sequence joins TRBV4-2 and TRBJ2-7; tentative D call: TRBD1 (5 bases). The CDR3 covers 14 residues. Germline CDR1 LGHNA, CDR2 YNFKEQ. The CDR3 sequence: CASSRFTGTYEQYF. The covered CDR3 bases are TGCGCCAGCAGCCGCTTTACAGGTACCTACGAG.

This clone was detected many times. The read comes to an end 3 residues before the CDR3 does, leaving the germline J gene to fill in the end. V gene TRBV11-3 combines with J gene TRBJ1-1; 11 bases are shared with TRBD1. Germline V gives CDR1 SGHNT, CDR2 YENEEA. After removal of 0 bases from V and 5 bases from J, the junction contained 2 bases not matched to a gene. CDR3 length: 15 residues. CDR3 region: CASSLDRDRGTEAFF. The sequenced CDR3 bases are TGTGCCAGCAGCTTAGATCGGGACAGGGGGACTGAA.

There are many counts of this clone. Read sequence stops 3 residues before the CDR3 end, and the germline J gene provides the missing end. The gene calls are TRBV7-9 and TRBJ1-6; D gene ambiguous. This CDR3 has 14 residues. Germline CDR1 is SEHNR and CDR2 is FQNEAQ (reference sequence). CDR3 sequence: CASSPKALGSPLHF. Partial CDR3 DNA: TGTGCCAGCAGTCCGAAAGCACTTGGTTCCCCC.

This clone was recorded at least ten times. The DNA ends 3 residues before the CDR3 does, and the rest of the CDR3 is filled in from the germline J gene. The genes are TRBV20-1 and TRBJ2-5; 10 nucleotides line up with TRBD2. The trim removed 0 bases at V and 7 bases at J, leaving 8 bases unmatched. The germline V gene has CDR1 DFQATT and CDR2 SNEGSKA (reference sequence). CDR3 length equals 15 residues. CDR3 residues: CSARDTSGTSGTQYF. The CDR3 bases that were read are TGCAGTGCTAGAGATACTAGCGGGACCAGTGGGACC.

This clone was observed many times. The CDR3 is cut off 3 residues early in the read; its end comes from the germline J gene. The chain employs TRBV10-3 and TRBJ2-7, with 7 positions matching TRBD1. Germline CDR1 reads ENHRY; CDR2 reads SYGVKD. The CDR3 sequence is 13 residues long. J lost 0 bases, V lost 9 bases, and 5 bases had no gene match. The CDR3 protein is CAILDRASYEQYF. Partial CDR3 DNA: TGTGCCATACTAGACAGGGCCTCCTACGAG.

This clone was counted many times. The DNA ends 3 residues before the CDR3 does, and the rest of the CDR3 is filled in from the germline J gene. This chain links TRBV11-2 with TRBJ1-5; D might be TRBD1 (6 bases). The CDR3 is 15 residues long. V shed 3 bases and J shed 0 bases, with 9 bases lying between them. The germline gives CDR1 SGHAT, CDR2 FQNNGV. Incomplete CDR3 DNA: TGTGCCAGCAGCTTGGACAGTATTAGCAATCAGCCC. It yields the protein CASSLDSISNQP. The full CDR3 sequence reads CASSLDSISNQPQHF.

This clone was seen many times. The CDR3 end is not reached by the read, which stops 3 residues before it; the germline J gene fills it in. The chain links TRBV10-1 to TRBJ2-3, with 8 bases matching TRBD2. The CDR3 length is 15 residues. V trimming: 0 bases; J trimming: 1 base; junction bases outside the gene matches: 0. Germline V CDR1 and CDR2: WNHNN, SYGVQD (reference sequence). The covered CDR3 bases are TGCGCCAGCAGTGAGTCAGCGGGGGGCACAGATACG. Residues: CASSESAGGTDT. The complete CDR3 reads CASSESAGGTDTQYF.